This T cell receptor (beta chain) was profiled in a study of blood T cell repertoires in COVID-19. Looking at the study overall: The origin of the acute and convalescent COVID-19 samples was the United States, Italy and Spain. PBMCs, B-cell-depleted T cells, or T cells were the source of the cDNA or gDNA that made up the material.

CDR1 is SGHRS, CDR2 YFSETQ, per germline. This CDR3 region has 14 residues. V lost 1 base and J lost 4; bases outside the gene matches: 4. Profiled with immunoSEQ multiplex PCR; TCRdb holds only in-frame clones, not every one. Among about 160,000 clones listed, roughly nine tenths were seen once. The chain couples TRBV5-1 to TRBJ1-1; 7 bases are shared with TRBD1. This receptor was obtained from a man in his 60s with active or convalescent COVID-19. The sequencing input was peripheral blood. DNA for the CDR3: TGCGCCAGCAGCTTGACGGGACAGAGCACTGAAGCTTTCTTT. This gives the protein CASSLTGQSTEAFF.